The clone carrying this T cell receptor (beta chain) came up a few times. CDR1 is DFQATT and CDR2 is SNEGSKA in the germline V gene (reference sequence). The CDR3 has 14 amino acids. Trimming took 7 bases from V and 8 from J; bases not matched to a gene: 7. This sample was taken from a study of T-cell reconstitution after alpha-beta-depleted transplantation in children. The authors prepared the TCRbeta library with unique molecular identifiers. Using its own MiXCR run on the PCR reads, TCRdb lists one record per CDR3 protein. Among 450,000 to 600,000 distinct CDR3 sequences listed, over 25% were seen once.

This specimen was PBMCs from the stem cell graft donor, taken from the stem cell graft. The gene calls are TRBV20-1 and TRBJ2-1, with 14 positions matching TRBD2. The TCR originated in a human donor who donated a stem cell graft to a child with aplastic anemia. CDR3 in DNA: TGCAGTGTGCCGGGACTAGCGGGAGTGGATGAGCAGTTCTTC. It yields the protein CSVPGLAGVDEQFF.